This T cell receptor (beta chain) was sequenced during a study of quantifying T cell responses using KT2 cells. Overall study context: Reverse transcription used primers in the TCR alpha and beta constant regions. Estimated efficiency of the T4 ligation step was above 8.5% under optimum conditions. General study findings and limits: KT2 clone alpha and beta sequence counts scaled linearly with input KT2 cell number.

The cDNA 3' end received a ligated oligonucleotide with a UMI. The first PCR ran roughly 4 cycles with an equimolar RC1.1 and RC1.2 beta primer mix. From the UMI-ligation and nested PCR reads, TCRdb called clonotypes with MiXCR, one entry per CDR3 protein. The data contain some 50,000 distinct CDR3 sequences, around 10% of them singletons. Unfractionated PBMC were spiked with known numbers of KT2 clone cells. The V end was cut by 3 bases, the J end by 0 bases, with 12 bases between. In germline, CDR1 is SGHRS, CDR2 YFSETQ. CDR3 length: 15 amino acids. This clonotype was counted only a few times. Its antigen is unidentified.

The rearrangement links TRBV5-1 to TRBJ1-1; D unresolved. Sequencing was performed on PBMCs spiked with cells of the T cell clone KT2. This sequence originates from a human donor. DNA of the CDR3: TGCGCCAGCAGCTCGGTCGGGGAACTGAACACTGAAGCTTTCTTT. Its protein product is CASSSVGELNTEAFF.